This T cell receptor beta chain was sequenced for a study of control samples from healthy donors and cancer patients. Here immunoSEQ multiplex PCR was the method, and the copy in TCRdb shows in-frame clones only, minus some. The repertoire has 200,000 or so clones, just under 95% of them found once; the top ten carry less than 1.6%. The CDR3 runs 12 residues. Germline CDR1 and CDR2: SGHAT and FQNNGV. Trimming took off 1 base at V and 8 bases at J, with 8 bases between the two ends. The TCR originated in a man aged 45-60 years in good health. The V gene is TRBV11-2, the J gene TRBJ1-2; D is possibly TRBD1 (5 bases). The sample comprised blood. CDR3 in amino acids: CASSLGQLGYTF. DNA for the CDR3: TGTGCCAGCAGCTTAGGACAGCTGGGCTACACCTTC.